Presented here are 24 T cell receptor beta chains from one specimen sequenced in a study of post-analysis software for immune sequencing data. No antigen has been identified for these receptors. Broader study findings: Among roughly five TRBV segments more frequent in patients than controls were TRBV5-6, TRBV5-1 and TRBV20-1.

cDNA libraries of TCR beta carried unique molecular identifiers. TCRdb reprocessed the PCR reads with MiXCR, giving one entry per CDR3 protein. The sample carries about 460,000 distinct CDR3 sequences, approximately 46% recorded once. The sample consisted of blood. All receptors come from a girl aged 5-17 years with multiple sclerosis.

This clonotype was found a few times. J is TRBJ2-5 and V is TRBV5-1; TRBD1 is a possible D gene (8 bases). TRBJ2-7 matches the DNA end more closely, so the J call is doubtful. Germline V gene sequence: CDR1 SGHRS, CDR2 YFSETQ. The CDR3 has 16 amino acids. CDR3 sequence reads: CASSLDRGGSPYEQYF. In DNA, the CDR3 is TGCGCCAGCAGCTTGGACAGGGGGGGCAGCCCCTACGAGCAGTACTTC.

This clonotype was detected ten times or more. The V gene is TRBV4-1, the J gene TRBJ2-7; D is ambiguous. The CDR3 has 13 amino acids. V was shortened by 0 bases and J by 2 bases, with 5 bases between the two germline ends. Germline loops: CDR1 MGHRA, CDR2 YSYEKL. CDR3: CASSQDRTYEQYF. CDR3 DNA sequence: TGCGCCAGCAGCCAAGACCGTACCTACGAGCAGTACTTC.

J is TRBJ2-4 and V is TRBV9; 10 bases fit TRBD2. The CDR3 spans 14 residues. Trimming cost V 3 bases and J 13 bases; bases outside gene matches: 10. Per the germline V gene, CDR1 is SGDLS and CDR2 is YYNGEE. The CDR3 DNA reads as TGTGCCAGCAGCGCAGCGGGAGGGCCCGGGGAGCAGTACTTC. It is translated as CASSAAGGPGEQYF.

This clonotype appeared a few times. The V and J genes are TRBV3-1 and TRBJ1-5; D is perhaps TRBD1 (5 bases). V dropped 6 bases and J dropped 2 bases, with 26 bases sitting between them. The germline CDR1 and CDR2 sequences are LGHDT and YNNKEL (reference sequence). The CDR3 is 19 amino acids. The CDR3 DNA follows: TGTGCCAGCAGTCCAGGGAGGCCCAAGGGCCGCATCGGCAATCAGCCCCAGCATTTT. Protein: CASSPGRPKGRIGNQPQHF.

The chain joins TRBV7-2 to TRBJ2-1, with a tentative D call TRBD1 (5 bases). V was shortened by 4 bases and J by 3 bases, with 13 bases between the two germline ends. Germline CDR1 reads SGHTA; CDR2 reads FQGNSA. CDR3 length: 15 residues. The CDR3 coding sequence is TGTGCCAGCAGCTGCGGACCCCAGGGCTACAATGAGCAGTTCTTC. This gives the protein CASSCGPQGYNEQFF.

The chain uses TRBV7-8 and TRBJ2-7; 7 bases agree with TRBD1. The CDR3 contains 13 residues. The germline V gene encodes CDR1 SGHVS and CDR2 FQNEAQ. The V segment lost 5 bases and the J segment 7 bases; nucleotides outside the gene matches: 8. The CDR3 is CASSQQGLGEQYF. In DNA, the CDR3 is TGTGCCAGCAGCCAACAGGGGCTAGGGGAGCAGTACTTC.

The chain joins TRBV12-3 or TRBV12-4 to TRBJ2-5; 8 nucleotides line up with TRBD1. With 7 bases clipped from V and 5 bases from J, the junction kept 6 bases outside the gene matches. This CDR3 region has 13 residues. The CDR3 DNA reads TGTGCCAGCACACAGGGGGTTTGGGAGACCCAGTACTTC. Translating gives CASTQGVWETQYF.

This clonotype was found a few times. This chain joins TRBV6-2 or TRBV6-3 and TRBJ1-2; a weak D match, TRBD1 (5 bases). CDR1 and CDR2 from the germline V gene are MNHEY and SVGEGT. The CDR3 length is 13 residues. V was clipped by 8 bases and J by 1 base, with 11 bases between them. CDR3 in amino acids: CASQGPSNYGYTF. The CDR3 nucleotides read TGTGCCAGCCAGGGACCGAGTAACTATGGCTACACCTTC.

This clonotype was detected a few times. This chain connects TRBV5-1 to TRBJ1-2; D is undetermined. The CDR3 consists of 15 residues. Deletions cut 0 bases from V and 0 bases from J, with 9 bases between. Germline V gene sequence: CDR1 SGHRS, CDR2 YFSETQ. DNA of the CDR3: TGCGCCAGCAGCTTGGATCCCGAAGCTAACTATGGCTACACCTTC. Translating it yields CASSLDPEANYGYTF.

This clonotype was observed a few times. This chain joins TRBV29-1 and TRBJ2-3; 8 positions match TRBD1. Germline V gives CDR1 SQVTM, CDR2 ANQGSEA. The V gene end was trimmed by 6 bases and the J gene end by 4 bases; junction bases not matched to a gene: 6. The CDR3 loop spans 13 amino acids. The CDR3 sequence: CSVRGRHADTQYF. CDR3 DNA: TGCAGCGTCAGGGGGCGACACGCAGATACGCAGTATTTT.

In DNA, the CDR3 is TGCAGCGGGAGGTGGGAGAACTCCTACGAGCAGTACTTC. Translation: CSGRWENSYEQYF. V usage is TRBV20-1 and J usage is TRBJ2-7; the match to TRBD2 covers 7 bases. The CDR3 length is 13 residues. CDR1 and CDR2 from the germline V gene are DFQATT and SNEGSKA (reference sequence).

This chain connects TRBV14 to TRBJ2-3; D might be TRBD2 (5 bases). CDR3 length equals 17 residues. Germline CDR1 SGHDN, CDR2 FVKESK. Trimming left V 1 base short and J 1 base short, with 15 bases between. The CDR3 loop is CASSQVFGRVGTDTQYF. CDR3 DNA: TGTGCCAGCAGCCAAGTATTTGGGAGAGTGGGCACAGATACGCAGTATTTT.

In this sample, this clonotype turned up a few times. This chain connects TRBV3-1 to TRBJ1-2; no firm D call. The V gene's germline CDR1 is LGHDT and CDR2 YNNKEL (reference sequence). The CDR3 sequence is 15 residues long. The germline V and J ends were trimmed by 3 bases and 4 bases, with 15 bases remaining between them. The CDR3 spells CASSHSLTHSYGYTF. The CDR3 bases are TGTGCCAGCAGCCACAGTCTGACCCACTCCTATGGCTACACCTTC.

V usage is TRBV20-1 and J usage is TRBJ1-5; D is unresolved. Trimming took off 2 bases at V and 3 bases at J, with 8 bases between the two ends. The germline V gene encodes CDR1 DFQATT and CDR2 SNEGSKA (reference sequence). CDR3 length: 13 residues. CDR3: CSARQSYNQPQHF. In DNA, the CDR3 is TGCAGTGCTAGACAGTCTTACAATCAGCCCCAGCATTTT.

This clonotype has a handful of counts. The chain employs TRBV5-1 and TRBJ2-3; D is perhaps TRBD1 or TRBD2 (5 bases each). The CDR3 totals 14 residues. The ends were cut back, 3 bases at V and 3 bases at J, with 11 bases in the middle. The germline V gene has CDR1 SGHRS and CDR2 YFSETQ. The CDR3, as DNA: TGCGCCAGCAGCTCGGGGACGCCTACAGATACGCAGTATTTT. It codes for CASSSGTPTDTQYF.

V and J are TRBV14 and TRBJ2-7, with TRBD2 identical over 9 bases. The J call is doubtful: the DNA matches TRBJ2-5 better. Germline V gives CDR1 SGHDN, CDR2 FVKESK. The CDR3 has 15 amino acids. The CDR3 sequence is CASSQLAGESETQYF. In DNA form, the CDR3 reads TGTGCCAGCAGCCAATTAGCGGGAGAATCAGAGACCCAGTACTTC.

V usage is TRBV18 and J usage is TRBJ2-5, with D possibly being TRBD1 (6 bases). Germline-derived CDR1 and CDR2 are KGHSH and LQKENI. Trimming shortened V by 2 bases and J by 1 base, and 17 bases separated the two germline ends. This CDR3 has 17 residues. Written as DNA, the CDR3 is TGTGCCAGCTCACCAGTGATTGCGCAGGGGTCCCAAGAGACCCAGTACTTC. Translation gives CASSPVIAQGSQETQYF.

This clonotype was counted ten times or more. The DNA for the CDR3 is TGCGCCAGCAGCTTCCGGGCGGGAGGAGAGACCCAGTACTTC. Translating it yields CASSFRAGGETQYF. V gene TRBV5-1 combines with J gene TRBJ2-5, with TRBD2 identical over 8 bases. Germline CDR1 reads SGHRS; CDR2 reads YFSETQ. With 2 bases clipped from V and 4 bases from J, the junction kept 4 bases outside the gene matches. This CDR3 is built from 14 residues.

This rearrangement joins TRBV7-2 to TRBJ2-7, with 11 bases fitting TRBD2. The CDR3 is made up of 15 amino acids. CDR1 and CDR2 from the germline V gene are SGHTA and FQGNSA. V was clipped by 5 bases and J by 3 bases; unmatched bases: 6. Written as DNA, the CDR3 is TGTGCCAGCAGCCTCTCCGGGACTAGCGGCTACGAGCAGTACTTC. It specifies CASSLSGTSGYEQYF.

The genes are TRBV6-5 and TRBJ1-1; possibly TRBD1 for D (6 bases). The CDR3 is made up of 19 amino acids. Germline V gene data show CDR1 as MNHEY and CDR2 as SVGAGI. The V gene lost 2 bases and the J gene lost 1 base, with 23 bases spanning the gap. CDR3 in DNA: TGTGCCAGCAGTTACGCCCCGGGAACCGACAGGCTCCAGAACACTGAAGCTTTCTTT. Its protein is CASSYAPGTDRLQNTEAFF.

This clonotype was observed a handful of times. The J gene is TRBJ1-1, the V gene TRBV12-5, with 7 bases fitting TRBD1. Germline V CDR1 and CDR2: LGHNT, FRNRAP. The V segment lost 4 bases and the J segment 3 bases; nucleotides outside the gene matches: 2. CDR3 length: 13 residues. CDR3 amino acids: CASGSTGDTEAFF. CDR3 bases: TGTGCTAGTGGTTCAACAGGGGACACTGAAGCTTTCTTT.

V is TRBV12-5 and J is TRBJ2-1; no clear D. This CDR3 has 11 residues. CDR1 LGHNT and CDR2 FRNRAP come from the germline V gene. V lost 4 bases and J lost 8, with 6 bases in between. In DNA form, the CDR3 reads TGTGCTAGTGGTTCTAGGGATGAGCAGTTCTTC. As protein: CASGSRDEQFF.

V and J are TRBV28 and TRBJ1-5; D uncertain. This CDR3 contains 17 residues. V lost 2 bases and J 7 bases, leaving 21 bases between the germline ends. Per germline, CDR1 MDHEN and CDR2 SYDVKM. CDR3 nucleotide sequence: TGTGCCAGCAGTTTAGCCCCCAGTGGGTCACGCAGGCAGCCCCAGCATTTT. Translated: CASSLAPSGSRRQPQHF.

This chain connects TRBV15 to TRBJ1-5; D remains unclear. The CDR3 contains 16 residues. Germline CDR1 and CDR2: LNHNV and YYDKDF (reference sequence). The V end was cut by 0 bases, the J end by 1 base, with 10 bases between. The CDR3 bases are TGTGCCACCAGCAGAGATAAGCGGCTAAGCAATCAGCCCCAGCATTTT. The encoded protein is CATSRDKRLSNQPQHF.